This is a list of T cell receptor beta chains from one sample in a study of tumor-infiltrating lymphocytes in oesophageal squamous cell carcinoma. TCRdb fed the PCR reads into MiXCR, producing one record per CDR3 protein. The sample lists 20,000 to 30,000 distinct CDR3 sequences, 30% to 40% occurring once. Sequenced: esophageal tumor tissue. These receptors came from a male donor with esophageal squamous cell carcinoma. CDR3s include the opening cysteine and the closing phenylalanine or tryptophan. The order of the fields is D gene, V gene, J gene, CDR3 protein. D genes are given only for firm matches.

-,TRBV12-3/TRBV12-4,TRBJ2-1,CASSSGIGTPNNEQFF
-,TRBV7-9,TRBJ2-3,CASSFGGNTDTQYF
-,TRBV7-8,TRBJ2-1,CASSLASYNEQFF
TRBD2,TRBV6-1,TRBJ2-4,CASTRGGLVIQYF
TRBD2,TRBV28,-,CASRTSGGGYNEQFF
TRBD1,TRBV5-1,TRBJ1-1,CASSSGGSEAFF
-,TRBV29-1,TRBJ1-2,CSVVKGNGYTF
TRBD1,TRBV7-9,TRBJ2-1,CASSLAVGTGLNEQFF
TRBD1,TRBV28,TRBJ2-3,CASRTTGPSTDTQYF
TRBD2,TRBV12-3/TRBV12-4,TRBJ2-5,CASSFTGAGGQETQYF
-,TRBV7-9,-,CASEARSSYEQYF
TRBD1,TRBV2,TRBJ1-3,CASSDDRDSFDGNTIYF
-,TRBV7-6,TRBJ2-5,CASSRGSREQYF
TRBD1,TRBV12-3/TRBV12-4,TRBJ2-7,CASSPGTGVYYEQYF
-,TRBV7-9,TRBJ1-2,CASSSDSLYGYTF
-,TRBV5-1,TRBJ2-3,CASSFGDSDTQYF
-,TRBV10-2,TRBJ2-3,CASSERAGESSDTQYF
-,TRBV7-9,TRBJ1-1,CASSPSSGVNTEAFF
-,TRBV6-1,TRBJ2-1,CASSERWGQTMDEQFF
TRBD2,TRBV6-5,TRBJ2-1,CASSEDAGGPGEQFF
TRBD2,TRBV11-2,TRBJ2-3,CASSPYRFGGVSTDTQYF
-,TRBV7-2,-,CASSLWEVSQETQYF
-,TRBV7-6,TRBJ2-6,CARGTGKLWLHLRF